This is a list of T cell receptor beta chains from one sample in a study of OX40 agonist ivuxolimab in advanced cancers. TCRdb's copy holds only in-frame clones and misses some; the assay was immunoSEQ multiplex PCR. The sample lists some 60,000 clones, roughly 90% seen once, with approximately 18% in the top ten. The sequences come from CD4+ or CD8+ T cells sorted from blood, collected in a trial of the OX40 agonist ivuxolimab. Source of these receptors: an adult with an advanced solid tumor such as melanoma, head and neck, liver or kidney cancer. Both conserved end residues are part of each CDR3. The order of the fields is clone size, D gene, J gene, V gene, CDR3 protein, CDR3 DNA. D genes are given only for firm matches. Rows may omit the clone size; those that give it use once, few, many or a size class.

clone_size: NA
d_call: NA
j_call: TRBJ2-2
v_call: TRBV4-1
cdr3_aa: CASSQIFQGTANTGELFF
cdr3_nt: TGCGCCAGCAGCCAAATCTTTCAGGGGACCGCGAACACCGGGGAGCTGTTTTTT

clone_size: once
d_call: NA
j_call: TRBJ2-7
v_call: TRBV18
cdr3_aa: CASSPTGGPYEQYF
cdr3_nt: TGTGCCAGCTCCCCGACAGGAGGTCCCTACGAGCAGTACTTC

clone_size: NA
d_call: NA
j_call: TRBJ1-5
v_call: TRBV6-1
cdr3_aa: CASSDANQPQHF
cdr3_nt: TGTGCCAGCAGTGACGCTAATCAGCCCCAGCATTTT

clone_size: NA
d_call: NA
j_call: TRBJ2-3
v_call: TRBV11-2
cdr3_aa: CASSLGDPGSDTQYF
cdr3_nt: TGTGCCAGCAGCTTAGGGGACCCGGGGTCAGATACGCAGTATTTT

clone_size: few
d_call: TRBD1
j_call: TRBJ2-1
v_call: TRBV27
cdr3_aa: CASSSTTGGENEQFF
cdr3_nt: TGTGCCAGCAGTTCCACGACAGGGGGGGAGAATGAGCAGTTCTTC

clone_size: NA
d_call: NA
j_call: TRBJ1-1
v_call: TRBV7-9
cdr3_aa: CASSVDQAGEAFF
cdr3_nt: TGTGCCAGCAGCGTCGATCAAGCAGGTGAAGCTTTCTTT

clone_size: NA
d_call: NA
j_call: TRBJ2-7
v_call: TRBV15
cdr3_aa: CATSRDRGHEQYF
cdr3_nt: TGTGCCACCAGCAGAGATCGGGGGCACGAGCAGTACTTC

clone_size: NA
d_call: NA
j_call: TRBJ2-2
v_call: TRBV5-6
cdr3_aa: CASSFTGNTGELFF
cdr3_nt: TGTGCCAGCAGCTTTACAGGAAACACCGGGGAGCTGTTTTTT

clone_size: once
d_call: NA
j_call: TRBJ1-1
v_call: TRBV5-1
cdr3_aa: CASSLGLQVEAFF
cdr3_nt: TGCGCCAGCAGCTTGGGACTTCAAGTAGAAGCTTTCTTT

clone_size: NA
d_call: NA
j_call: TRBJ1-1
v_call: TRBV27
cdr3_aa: CASSPRGGGTEAFF
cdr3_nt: TGTGCCAGCAGTCCCAGAGGGGGTGGGACTGAAGCTTTCTTT

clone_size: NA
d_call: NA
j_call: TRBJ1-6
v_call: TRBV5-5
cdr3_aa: CASSLARVALSDSPLHF
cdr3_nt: TGTGCCAGCAGCTTGGCACGGGTAGCTCTTTCGGATTCACCCCTCCACTTT

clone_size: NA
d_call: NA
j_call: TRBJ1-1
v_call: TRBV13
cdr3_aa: CASSQPPGPEAFF
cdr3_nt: TGTGCCAGCAGCCAACCCCCAGGGCCTGAAGCTTTCTTT

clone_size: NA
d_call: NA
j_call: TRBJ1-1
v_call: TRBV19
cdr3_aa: CASSIVRGEAFF
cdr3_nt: TGTGCCAGTAGTATAGTGAGGGGAGAAGCTTTCTTT

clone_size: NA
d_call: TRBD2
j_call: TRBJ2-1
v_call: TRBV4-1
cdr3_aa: CASSLATSGGDEQFF
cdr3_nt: TGCGCCAGCAGCCTCGCGACTAGCGGGGGGGATGAGCAGTTCTTC

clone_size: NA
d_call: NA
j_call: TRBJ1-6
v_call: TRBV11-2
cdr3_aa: CASTLGTPESLHF
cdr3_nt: TGTGCCAGCACCCTCGGGACCCCGGAATCCCTCCACTTT

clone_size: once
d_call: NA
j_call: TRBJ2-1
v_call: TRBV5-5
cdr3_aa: CASSKEGFYNEQFF
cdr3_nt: TGTGCCAGCAGCAAAGAGGGGTTCTACAATGAGCAGTTCTTC

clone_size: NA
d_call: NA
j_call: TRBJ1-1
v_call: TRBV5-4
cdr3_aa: CASSLDSGNTEAFF
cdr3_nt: TGTGCCAGCAGCTTGGATAGTGGGAACACTGAAGCTTTCTTT

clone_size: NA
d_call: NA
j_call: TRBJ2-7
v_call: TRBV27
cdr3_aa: CASSGQFYEQYF
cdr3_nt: TGTGCCAGCAGTGGGCAGTTCTACGAGCAGTACTTC

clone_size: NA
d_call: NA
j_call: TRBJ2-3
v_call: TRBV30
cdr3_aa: CAWSVDGNTQYF
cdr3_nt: TGTGCCTGGAGTGTTGACGGTAATACGCAGTATTTT

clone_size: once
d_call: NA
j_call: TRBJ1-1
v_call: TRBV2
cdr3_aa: CASSELLEAFF
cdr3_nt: TGTGCCAGCAGTGAACTTTTGGAAGCTTTCTTT

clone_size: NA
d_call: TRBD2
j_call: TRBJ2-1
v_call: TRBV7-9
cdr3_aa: CASSPGLAGGPKNEQFF
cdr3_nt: TGTGCCAGCAGCCCCGGACTAGCGGGGGGGCCGAAAAATGAGCAGTTCTTC

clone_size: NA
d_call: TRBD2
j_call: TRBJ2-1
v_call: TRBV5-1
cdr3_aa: CASSFGTSGGYTPPEQFF
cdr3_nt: TGCGCCAGCAGCTTCGGGACTAGCGGGGGTTATACTCCGCCTGAGCAGTTCTTC

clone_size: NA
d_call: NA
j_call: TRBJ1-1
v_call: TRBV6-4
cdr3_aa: CASSPSEEVCF
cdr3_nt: TGTGCCAGCAGCCCTAGCGAGGAGGTATGTTTT

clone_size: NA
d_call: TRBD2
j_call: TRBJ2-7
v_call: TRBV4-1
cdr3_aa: CASSQDLLAGRYEQYF
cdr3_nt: TGCGCCAGCAGCCAAGATCTTCTAGCGGGTCGGTACGAGCAGTACTTC

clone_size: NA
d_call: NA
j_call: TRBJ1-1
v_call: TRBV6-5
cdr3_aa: CASRIRGTMNTEAFF
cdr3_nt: TGTGCCAGCAGAATCAGGGGCACCATGAACACTGAAGCTTTCTTT

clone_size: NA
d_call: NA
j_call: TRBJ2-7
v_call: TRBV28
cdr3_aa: CASSSFQPDEQYF
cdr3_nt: TGTGCCAGCAGTTCATTCCAGCCTGACGAGCAGTACTTC

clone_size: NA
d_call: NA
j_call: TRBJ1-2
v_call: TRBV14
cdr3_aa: CATLRGKDGYTF
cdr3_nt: TGTGCCACGTTAAGGGGAAAAGATGGCTACACCTTC

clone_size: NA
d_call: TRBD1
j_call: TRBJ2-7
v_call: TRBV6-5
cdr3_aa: CASSPDRELYEQYF
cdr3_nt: TGTGCCAGCAGCCCCGACAGGGAGTTGTACGAGCAGTACTTC

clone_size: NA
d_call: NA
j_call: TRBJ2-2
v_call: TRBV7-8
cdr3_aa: CASSLADGELFF
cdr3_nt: TGTGCCAGCAGCTTAGCAGACGGGGAGCTGTTTTTT

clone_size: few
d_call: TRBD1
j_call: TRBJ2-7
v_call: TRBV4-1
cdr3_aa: CASSQGAGGQYEQYF
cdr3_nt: TGCGCCAGCAGCCAAGGGGCAGGGGGACAATACGAGCAGTACTTC

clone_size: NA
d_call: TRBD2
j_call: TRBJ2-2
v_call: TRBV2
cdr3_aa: CARTSGTSNTGELFF
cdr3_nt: TGTGCCAGGACTAGCGGAACCTCGAACACCGGGGAGCTGTTTTTT

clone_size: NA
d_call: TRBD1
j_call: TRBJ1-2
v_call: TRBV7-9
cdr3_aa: CASSPSGQGLVDGYTF
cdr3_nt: TGTGCCAGCAGCCCCTCGGGACAGGGCCTTGTTGATGGCTACACCTTC

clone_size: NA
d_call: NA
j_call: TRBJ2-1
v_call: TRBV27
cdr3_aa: CASSPRFSGWSYNEQFF
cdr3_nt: TGTGCCAGCAGTCCCCGGTTTTCGGGCTGGTCCTACAATGAGCAGTTCTTC

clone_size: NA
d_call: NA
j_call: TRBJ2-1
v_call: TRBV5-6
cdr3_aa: CASSLSSEQFF
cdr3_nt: TGTGCCAGCAGCTTGAGTAGTGAGCAGTTCTTC

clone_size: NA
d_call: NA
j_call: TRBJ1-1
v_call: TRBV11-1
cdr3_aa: CASTAAYTEAFF
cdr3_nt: TGTGCCAGCACGGCAGCCTACACTGAAGCTTTCTTT

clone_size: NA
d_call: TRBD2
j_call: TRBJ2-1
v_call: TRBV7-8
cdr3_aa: CASSLGAGVSYNEQFF
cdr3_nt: TGTGCCAGCAGCTTAGGAGCGGGGGTCTCCTACAATGAGCAGTTCTTC

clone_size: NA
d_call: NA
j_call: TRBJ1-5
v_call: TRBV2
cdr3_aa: CASSPIHVGNQPQHF
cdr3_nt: TGTGCCAGCAGTCCCATACACGTGGGCAATCAGCCCCAGCATTTT

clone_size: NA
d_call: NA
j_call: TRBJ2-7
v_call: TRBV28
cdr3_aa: CASSLSDRPYEQYF
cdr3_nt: TGTGCCAGCAGTTTAAGCGACAGACCTTACGAGCAGTACTTC

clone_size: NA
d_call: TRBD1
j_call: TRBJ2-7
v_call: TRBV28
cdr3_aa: CASRPGGYEQYF
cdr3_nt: TGTGCCAGCCGGCCAGGGGGCTACGAGCAGTACTTC

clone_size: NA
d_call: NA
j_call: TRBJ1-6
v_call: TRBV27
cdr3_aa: CASSPPTYNSPLHF
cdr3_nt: TGTGCCAGCAGTCCCCCTACCTATAATTCACCCCTCCACTTT

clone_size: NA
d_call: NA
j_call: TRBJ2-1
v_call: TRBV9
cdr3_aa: CASSVGQGHEQFF
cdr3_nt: TGTGCCAGCAGCGTAGGCCAGGGTCATGAGCAGTTCTTC

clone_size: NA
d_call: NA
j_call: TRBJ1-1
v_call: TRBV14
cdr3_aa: CASSQVGSNTEAFF
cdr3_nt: TGTGCCAGCAGCCAGGTCGGGAGCAACACTGAAGCTTTCTTT

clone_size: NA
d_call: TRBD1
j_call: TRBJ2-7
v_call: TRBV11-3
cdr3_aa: CASSPRDSSYEQYF
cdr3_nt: TGTGCCAGCAGCCCACGGGACAGCTCCTACGAGCAGTACTTC

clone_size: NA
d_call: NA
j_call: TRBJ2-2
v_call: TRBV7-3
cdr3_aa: CASSLIGPTNTGELFF
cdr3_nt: TGTGCCAGCAGCTTAATCGGGCCGACGAACACCGGGGAGCTGTTTTTT